Sequencing of this T cell receptor (beta chain) was carried out in a study of T-cell reconstitution after alpha-beta-depleted transplantation in children (TCRdb year 2016). General notes on the study: Using TCR repertoire profiling, the study followed T-cell immune reconstitution in a quantitative way in children after TCRalphabeta/CD19-depleted allogeneic hematopoietic cell transplantation. Study-wide findings and limitations: In some patients, high TCRbeta diversity at day 60 was attributed to recipient T cells and intrathymic progenitors that had survived conditioning. Apparently early alphabetaT-cell count recovery about two months after transplant reportedly relied on only several hundred rapidly expanded clones derived from non-depleted graft cells. The frequencies of hyperexpanded clones fell over the following months, and after one year, T-cell counts and TCRbeta diversity were mostly attributed to newly produced T cells.

This specimen's treatment or condition label, per the study, means: allogeneic hematopoietic cell transplantation with graft depleted of TCRalphabeta T cells and CD19 B cells. The transplant recipients were children given TCRalphabeta/CD19-depleted allogeneic hematopoietic cell grafts. This clonotype was counted many times. Its antigen has not been determined. The sample holds no much larger clone one base away, and base qualities are not on file. Library preparation used PCR. For sequencing, an Illumina HiSeq 2500 was employed. Molecular barcoding was employed in the preparation of TCR libraries, with unique molecular identifiers being used to normalize TCRbeta repertoire quantification. TCRdb passed the public sequencing reads through fastp at Q25 and MiXCR, retaining productive beta sequences. Each CDR3 protein appears once, grouped with its most common genes and DNA. The sample data list 200,000 to 250,000 distinct CDR3 sequences, and 5.5% to 7% of these were observed just once. The ten largest clones take up approximately 5.7% of the sample.

The CDR3, from cysteine to phenylalanine, totals 14 residues. Here the CDR3 DNA is all that survives: 42 bases in frame from base 1. V gives up 6 bases and J gives up 4 bases, and the segment between their germline ends measures 16 bases. CDR1 and CDR2, per the germline V gene (reference sequence), are DFQATT and SNEGSKA. This clonotype originated in a boy aged 2 to 10 with acute lymphoblastic leukemia, due to receive a stem cell transplant. The chain joins TRBV20-1 to TRBJ1-5, with the identity of the D gene unclear. Sequences were derived from PBMCs, sampled before TCRalphabeta/CD19-depleted stem cell transplant. The CDR3: CSATTLIANQPQHF. The sequenced DNA is TGCAGTGCCACGACCTTAATAGCTAATCAGCCCCAGCATTTT.